This entry features one T cell receptor (beta chain) sequence. Measured with immunoSEQ multiplex PCR; TCRdb has only the in-frame clones, and not every one. The table has 75,000 to 100,000 clones, about 88% seen once. The data originate from a study of control samples from healthy donors and cancer patients. Trimming took 4 bases from V and 2 from J; bases not matched to a gene: 5. CDR3 length: 16 amino acids. The germline gives CDR1 LGHDT, CDR2 YNNKEL (reference sequence). This receptor was obtained from a woman in her 50s in good health. The source material was blood. V is TRBV3-1 (or the pseudogene TRBV3-2) and J is TRBJ2-1, with TRBD2 matching over 10 bases. DNA for the CDR3: TGTGCCAGCAGCCCCACCCTAGCGGGAGCCTACAATGAGCAGTTCTTC. Amino acid sequence: CASSPTLAGAYNEQFF.